This T cell receptor (beta chain) comes out of a study of blood T cell repertoires in COVID-19. Study details: Sites in the United States, Italy and Spain provided acute and convalescent COVID-19 samples. Sample material is recorded as cDNA or gDNA derived from T cells, B-cell-depleted T cells, or PBMCs.

As processed by the authors: Scientists estimated how many nucleated cells there were by amplifying reference gene primers. Profiled with immunoSEQ multiplex PCR; TCRdb holds only in-frame clones, not every one. The V and J calls and clone size were taken over from that table, and D and trimming were inferred from the DNA. The data contain over 100,000 clones, around three quarters of them seen just once; the ten biggest clones take up almost 4.5%. The CDR3 is 14 amino acids. Germline loops: CDR1 MNHEY, CDR2 SVGAGI. The V segment lost 5 bases and the J segment 2 bases; nucleotides outside the gene matches: 6.

The receptor was derived from a human donor in a cohort sampled during active or convalescent COVID-19. Sequenced material: peripheral blood. The gene calls are TRBV6-5 and TRBJ2-7, with 7 positions matching TRBD1. The CDR3 loop is CASSKQGLPYEQYF. The CDR3 region has the DNA TGTGCCAGCAGTAAACAGGGGCTTCCCTACGAGCAGTACTTC.